The next 7 T cell receptor beta chains were all read from a single sample in a study of blood T cell repertoires in COVID-19. Repertoires were generated with immunoSEQ multiplex PCR, while TCRdb's copy carries only in-frame clones and drops some. The sample yields 130,000 to 150,000 clones, over 80% seen once. Sequenced input: peripheral blood. All receptors come from a woman aged 40 to 49 with active or convalescent COVID-19.

The genes are TRBV30 and TRBJ1-2; 9 bases agree with TRBD1. CDR1 is GTSNPN, CDR2 SVGIG, per germline (reference sequence). The CDR3 has 13 residues. Trimming removed 4 bases from V and 4 bases from J; junction bases left unmatched: 4. This chain's CDR3 is CAWKRQGGYGYTF. The CDR3 DNA sequence: TGTGCCTGGAAAAGACAGGGGGGCTATGGCTACACCTTC.

V gene TRBV6-2 or TRBV6-3 combines with J gene TRBJ1-5; TRBD1 is a possible D gene (6 bases). The CDR3 loop spans 16 amino acids. The germline CDR1 and CDR2 sequences are MNHEY and SVGEGT. The V and J ends lost 6 bases and 0 bases respectively, with 15 bases between them. The CDR3 protein is CASRPTGWGSNQPQHF. The CDR3 DNA reads as TGTGCCAGCAGACCTACAGGGTGGGGTAGCAATCAGCCCCAGCATTTT.

This chain links TRBV5-1 with TRBJ2-3, with a weak D call TRBD2 (7 bases). The CDR3 has 16 amino acids. The germline CDR1 and CDR2 sequences are SGHRS and YFSETQ. The germline V and J ends were trimmed by 3 bases and 3 bases, with 17 bases remaining between them. The DNA for the CDR3 is TGCGCCAGCAGCTCGCGGCAGGGGCGGGGGACAGATACGCAGTATTTT. Protein: CASSSRQGRGTDTQYF. Drawing the rest from reference TRBV5-1 and TRBJ2-3, the complete variable domain is KAGVTQTPRYLIKTRGQQVTLSCSPISGHRSVSWYQQTPGQGLQFLFEYFSETQRNKGNFPGRFSGRQFSNSRSEMNVSTLELGDSALYLCASSSRQGRGTDTQYFGPGTRLTVL.

In DNA, the CDR3 is TGCGCCAGCAGCTCGGGACAGGGAATTTCACCCCTCCACTTT. It codes for CASSSGQGISPLHF. This chain uses TRBV5-1 with TRBJ1-6; TRBD1 matches at 9 bases. CDR3 length: 14 residues. CDR1 is SGHRS and CDR2 is YFSETQ in the germline V gene. Germline trimming cut 3 bases from V and 9 bases from J; bases unmatched to any gene: 4.

The chain has TRBV11-2 and TRBJ2-1, with D possibly TRBD2 on 5 matching bases. The CDR3 runs 14 residues. Trimming stripped 4 bases from V and 3 bases from J, with 10 bases between. Per germline, CDR1 SGHAT and CDR2 FQNNGV. The CDR3 sequence is CASSSQLDYNEQFF. CDR3 nucleotides: TGTGCCAGCAGCTCCCAACTAGACTACAATGAGCAGTTCTTC.

The chain links TRBV15 to TRBJ2-1; 7 bases map to TRBD1. Germline V CDR1 and CDR2: LNHNV, YYDKDF (reference sequence). This CDR3 region has 16 residues. With V trimmed by 1 base and J by 6 bases, 9 bases remained unmatched. In nucleotides, the CDR3 is TGTGCCACCAGCAGAGGGGGACAGCTCCGGGTCAATGAGCAGTTCTTC. This encodes CATSRGGQLRVNEQFF.

The DNA for the CDR3 is TGTGCCAGCAGTGAAGTGTGGCTGGCAGATACGCAGTATTTT. Amino acid sequence: CASSEVWLADTQYF. The genes are TRBV6-1 and TRBJ2-3, with D hard to call. There are 14 residues in the CDR3. Germline lookup yields CDR1 MNHNS and CDR2 SASEGT. The germline V and J ends were trimmed by 1 base and 4 bases, with 9 bases remaining between them.